This T cell receptor (beta chain) was recovered during a study of a mutant IDH1 vaccine in newly diagnosed glioma. Study overall: Of treated patients, approximately 62% were men and roughly 40% women, averaging roughly 42 years.

Time point noted: baseline, week 1 (first vaccination visit). Treatment: pre-vaccination baseline after standard-of-care therapy. In the case of this clone: Its target is unknown.

CDR1 and CDR2 (germline): LNHDA, SQIVND (reference sequence). There are 15 residues in the CDR3. V was pared by 3 bases and J by 3 bases, with 11 bases between. Profiled with immunoSEQ multiplex PCR; TCRdb holds only in-frame clones, not every one. The data contain some 100,000 clones, about four fifths of them singletons. Overall study results and limits: Pseudoprogression appears to have had no connection to changes in top peripheral T cell clonotypes.

The chain carries TRBV19 and TRBJ2-2; possibly TRBD1 for D (5 bases). The sample here was PBMCs, taken from a glioma patient treated with radiotherapy, temozolomide or both. The sequence came from a woman between 50 and 59 years old with glioma. The CDR3 sequence is CASSIGAKDTGELFF. The CDR3 bases are TGTGCCAGTAGTATTGGGGCAAAGGACACCGGGGAGCTGTTTTTT.